This T cell receptor (beta chain) was retrieved from a study of metastatic and nonmetastatic thyroid tumors (TCRdb year 2020). About the investigation overall: The researchers compared repertoires between peripheral blood samples and tumor or nodule tissue samples from patients with malignant or benign thyroid disease.

What the work shows at the level of the full study, not this receptor alone: In both blood and tumor samples, TCR beta diversity was reported to be significantly higher in malignant tumors than in benign nodules.

Libraries came from PCR. Sequencing relied on an Illumina HiSeq 4000. High-throughput sequencing was used to profile the TCR beta-chain CDR3 region of every patient. On the study's bioinformatics: The researchers built a classifier to tell apart papillary thyroid cancer patients with distant metastasis, based on CDR3 differences among clinicopathological groups. The Shannon index was used to assess repertoire diversity, and the Morisita-Horn index was used to assess tumor-blood repertoire similarity. TCRdb itself trimmed the public reads at Q25 with fastp, ran MiXCR and retained productive beta chains. These V and J calls are TCRdb output, not the study's own analysis. A total of 30,000 or so clones appear in this sample, around 20% of them only once. Approximately 8.1% of the sample is held by the ten biggest clonotypes. None of the patients had been given any treatment before thyroid surgery. Using T-cell receptor beta sequencing, the researchers looked back retrospectively at clinical samples from patients, gathered between about 2012 and 2018.

CDR1 and CDR2, per the germline V gene, are MDHEN and SYDVKM. The CDR3 sequence holds 13 residues, the cysteine and phenylalanine included. CDR3 DNA is the only sequence kept; it has 39 bases, read in frame from the first base. Trimming takes 6 bases off V and 10 bases off J; junction bases not matched to a gene: 10. This clone was observed a few times. No antigen is known for it. Nothing much larger sits one base from this clone, and base qualities are not available. The source of this sequence is a female donor with papillary thyroid cancer or a benign thyroid nodule (not recorded which). Some clones in this sample may be carry-over from other donors' samples. Material: blood. The chain is assembled from TRBV28 and TRBJ2-7, and 9 junctional nucleotides match TRBD1. For the CDR3, the sequence is CASSTQGARDQYF. The DNA sequence is given as TGTGCCAGCAGCACACAGGGGGCGCGGGATCAGTACTTC. With all but the CDR3 taken from the reference TRBV28 and TRBJ2-7 genes, the full variable domain is: DVKVTQSSRYLVKRTGEKVFLECVQDMDHENMFWYRQDPGLGLRLIYFSYDVKMKEKGDIPEGYSVSREKKERFSLILESASTNQTSMYLCASSTQGARDQYFGPGTRLTVT.